These T cell receptor beta chains were read from a single sample in a study of Ad26.COV2.S vaccination and SARS-CoV-2 variants. The table came from immunoSEQ multiplex PCR; TCRdb's copy has only in-frame clones and leaves some out. This repertoire shows approximately 420,000 clones, roughly 88% found once; its top ten account for 3.6%. The specimen was peripheral blood, collected in a trial of Ad26.COV2.S vaccine versus placebo. These receptors came from a person aged 18-60 years who received the Ad26.COV2.S COVID-19 vaccine or a placebo. The CDR3 runs from the conserved cysteine through the conserved F or W. A D gene is named only where the DNA matches it firmly. The size field is filled for only some rows; it gives once, few, many or a size class.

j_call d_call clone_size v_call cdr3_aa cdr3_nt
TRBJ2-7 NA few TRBV10-1 CASSEGDEQYF TGCGCCAGCAGCGAAGGGGACGAGCAGTACTTC
TRBJ1-5 NA NA TRBV19 CASSIRTPRDQPQHF TGTGCCAGTAGTATTAGGACCCCACGGGACCAGCCCCAGCATTTT
TRBJ2-7 NA NA TRBV28 CASSLWTTRQVNEQYF TGTGCCAGCAGTTTATGGACGACGAGGCAGGTTAACGAGCAGTACTTC
TRBJ1-1 TRBD1 NA TRBV7-2 CASSPQAGGLNTEAFF TGTGCCAGCAGCCCACAAGCAGGGGGCTTGAACACTGAAGCTTTCTTT
TRBJ2-3 TRBD1 NA TRBV24-1 CATSYSGQEHTDTQYF TGTGCCACCAGTTACTCGGGACAGGAACACACAGATACGCAGTATTTT
TRBJ1-3 NA NA TRBV6-5 CASKNPSGNTIYF TGTGCCAGCAAAAACCCCTCTGGAAACACCATATATTTT
TRBJ1-1 NA NA TRBV7-2 CASTPPGGQAFF TGTGCCAGCACCCCCCCCGGCGGACAAGCTTTCTTT
TRBJ2-3 NA NA TRBV6-6 CASSYSSERSTDTQYF TGTGCCAGCAGTTACTCGAGTGAGCGGTCCACAGATACGCAGTATTTT
TRBJ2-1 NA NA TRBV27 CASGGTGFPFSEQFF TGTGCCAGCGGAGGGACGGGGTTCCCCTTTAGTGAGCAGTTCTTC
TRBJ1-3 NA NA TRBV2 CASSEGRSSGNTIYF TGTGCCAGCAGTGAGGGCCGGTCCTCTGGAAACACCATATATTTT
TRBJ1-2 NA once TRBV30 CAWSRGRDYGYTF TGTGCCTGGAGTCGAGGGCGCGACTATGGCTACACCTTC
TRBJ1-4 NA NA TRBV3-1/TRBV3-2 CASSQGSQGFEKLFF TGTGCCAGCAGCCAGGGATCGCAGGGGTTTGAAAAACTGTTTTTT
TRBJ2-2 NA NA TRBV4-2 CASLPGPNTGELFF TGTGCCAGCCTCCCCGGTCCGAACACCGGGGAGCTGTTTTTT
TRBJ2-2 TRBD1 NA TRBV19 CASRAGTGNTGELFF TGTGCCAGTAGAGCCGGGACAGGGAACACCGGGGAGCTGTTTTTT
TRBJ2-5 TRBD2 NA TRBV28 CASSGGPSGGLFQETQYF TGTGCCAGCAGTGGAGGTCCTAGCGGGGGCCTGTTTCAAGAGACCCAGTACTTC
TRBJ2-2 NA NA TRBV7-3 CASSLGKNTGELFF TGTGCCAGCAGCTTAGGAAAGAACACCGGGGAGCTGTTTTTT
TRBJ1-2 NA NA TRBV30 CAWSSPYGYTF TGTGCCTGGAGTTCCCCCTATGGCTACACCTTC
TRBJ1-1 NA NA TRBV5-5 CASRASGTEAFF TGTGCCAGCAGGGCCTCGGGGACTGAAGCTTTCTTT
TRBJ1-3 NA NA TRBV5-1 CASSLELGGAGSGNTIYF TGCGCCAGCAGCTTGGAGCTGGGGGGAGCAGGCTCTGGAAACACCATATATTTT
TRBJ1-4 NA NA TRBV29-1 CSVEDPGTVNEKLFF TGCAGCGTTGAAGATCCCGGGACGGTTAATGAAAAACTGTTTTTT
TRBJ2-5 NA NA TRBV5-1 CASSLGGALLQETQYF TGCGCCAGCAGCTTGGGTGGGGCTTTACTCCAAGAGACCCAGTACTTC
TRBJ2-3 NA NA TRBV4-2 CASSQARGGGGLDALHTDTQYF TGTGCCAGCAGCCAAGCTCGGGGCGGTGGCGGTTTGGACGCTCTACATACAGATACGCAGTATTTT
TRBJ2-2 TRBD1 NA TRBV4-2 CASSQVLGQGAVGELFF TGTGCCAGCAGCCAAGTGCTCGGACAGGGGGCCGTCGGGGAGCTGTTTTTT
TRBJ1-2 NA few TRBV18 CASSPEANYGYTF TGTGCCAGCTCACCGGAAGCTAACTATGGCTACACCTTC
TRBJ2-6 NA NA TRBV10-3 CAIGRYSGANVLTF TGTGCCATCGGCAGGTACTCTGGGGCCAACGTCCTGACTTTC
TRBJ2-3 TRBD2 NA TRBV7-3 CASSSQGLGTQYF TGTGCCAGCAGCTCTCAGGGACTAGGTACGCAGTATTTT
TRBJ2-2 TRBD2 few TRBV13 CASSLDPRTSGGPSGGELFF TGTGCCAGCAGCTTAGACCCCCGGACTAGCGGGGGGCCAAGCGGCGGGGAGCTGTTTTTT
TRBJ1-1 TRBD1 once TRBV10-3 CAISAGTGWGTEAFF TGTGCCATCAGCGCCGGGACAGGGTGGGGCACTGAAGCTTTCTTT
TRBJ2-3 TRBD1 NA TRBV28 CASRTPVGTGAFKGTDTQYF TGTGCCAGCAGGACACCTGTGGGGACAGGGGCATTTAAGGGCACAGATACGCAGTATTTT
TRBJ1-1 NA NA TRBV28 CASSFGGRNTEAFF TGTGCCAGCAGTTTCGGCGGGAGAAACACTGAAGCTTTCTTT
TRBJ2-1 TRBD2 NA TRBV19 CASSTSGGYNEQFF TGTGCCAGTAGTACTAGCGGGGGATACAATGAGCAGTTCTTC
TRBJ1-1 NA NA TRBV10-2 CASSPQGPHLGGAFF TGCGCCAGCAGTCCCCAGGGGCCTCACCTGGGTGGAGCTTTCTTT
TRBJ2-1 TRBD1 few TRBV6-2/TRBV6-3 CASSNPGTDGYNEQFF TGTGCCAGCAGTAATCCCGGGACAGACGGCTACAATGAGCAGTTCTTC
TRBJ2-4 NA NA TRBV19 CASSIGTGSINIQYF TGTGCCAGTAGTATTGGAACTGGATCAATAAACATTCAGTACTTC
TRBJ1-1 NA NA TRBV30 CAWSVVPTEAFF TGTGCCTGGAGTGTGGTACCGACTGAAGCTTTCTTT
TRBJ1-5 NA once TRBV12-3/TRBV12-4 CASSLTGNQPQHF TGTGCCAGCAGTTTAACAGGTAATCAGCCCCAGCATTTT
TRBJ1-5 NA many TRBV7-8 CASSYEGQPQHF TGTGCCAGCAGCTACGAAGGGCAGCCCCAGCATTTT
TRBJ1-6 TRBD1 NA TRBV4-3 CASSQHRGKNSPLHF TGCGCCAGCAGCCAACACAGGGGGAAGAATTCACCCCTCCACTTT
TRBJ2-1 NA NA TRBV27 CASRLSGRNEQFF TGTGCCAGCAGACTAAGCGGTCGGAATGAGCAGTTCTTC
TRBJ2-7 TRBD1 NA TRBV28 CASSRQGAQYEQYF TGTGCCAGCAGTCGACAGGGGGCCCAATACGAGCAGTACTTC
TRBJ2-7 NA NA TRBV5-6 CASSFGPGANYEQYF TGTGCCAGCAGCTTCGGCCCGGGGGCGAACTACGAGCAGTACTTC
TRBJ2-7 NA NA TRBV7-9 CASSFGGQTYEQYF TGTGCCAGCAGCTTCGGGGGACAGACCTACGAGCAGTACTTC
TRBJ2-2 TRBD1 NA TRBV10-3 CATRPTGSTGELFF TGTGCCACTCGCCCGACAGGGTCTACCGGGGAGCTGTTTTTT
TRBJ1-5 NA NA TRBV6-1 CASIEGPRINSNQPQHF TGTGCCAGCATTGAAGGGCCGAGAATAAATAGCAATCAGCCCCAGCATTTT
TRBJ1-4 TRBD1 few TRBV6-6 CASQGGQSEKLFF TGTGCCAGCCAGGGGGGGCAATCTGAAAAACTGTTTTTT
TRBJ2-1 NA NA TRBV28 CASSLGQANEQFF TGTGCCAGCAGTTTAGGGCAGGCCAATGAGCAGTTCTTC
TRBJ2-1 TRBD2 NA TRBV6-5 CASYKRGAYNEQFF TGTGCCAGCTATAAGCGGGGGGCGTACAATGAGCAGTTCTTC
TRBJ2-1 NA once TRBV7-2 CASSFLGPIGEQFF TGTGCCAGCAGCTTCCTAGGTCCTATTGGTGAGCAGTTCTTC
TRBJ1-3 NA once TRBV3-1/TRBV3-2 CASSQRRAGNTIYF TGTGCCAGCAGCCAACGTCGGGCAGGAAACACCATATATTTT
TRBJ1-3 TRBD1 NA TRBV4-3 CASSPGTGSSGNTIYF TGCGCCAGCAGCCCTGGGACAGGTAGCTCTGGAAACACCATATATTTT